This T cell receptor (beta chain) was obtained from a study of technical replicates of blood from a handful of donors. The V gene end was trimmed by 6 bases and the J gene end by 7 bases; junction bases not matched to a gene: 7. CDR3 size: 13 residues. Germline CDR1 reads SGHTA; CDR2 reads FQGNSA. Produced via immunoSEQ multiplex PCR; TCRdb's table is partial and in-frame only. The sample lists 55,000 to 75,000 clones, about 94% occurring once. The sample taken for sequencing was PBMCs. V and J are TRBV7-2 and TRBJ1-2; 8 nucleotides match TRBD1. This TCR came from a human donor in good health. Some clones in this sample may be carry-over from other donors' samples. This CDR3 is CASSLDRVGGYTF. The CDR3 region has the DNA TGTGCCAGCAGTTTGGACAGGGTGGGTGGCTACACCTTC. Variable domain in full (rest from reference TRBV7-2 and TRBJ1-2): GAGVSQSPSNKVTEKGKDVELRCDPISGHTALYWYRQSLGQGLEFLIYFQGNSAPDKSGLPSDRFSAERTGGSVSTLTIQRTQQEDSAVYLCASSLDRVGGYTFGSGTRLTVV.